The rows below give T cell receptor beta chains drawn from one sample of a study of blood T cell repertoires in COVID-19. The protocol was immunoSEQ multiplex PCR, while the TCRdb copy is restricted to in-frame clones and leaves out a portion. The sample holds 250,000 to 300,000 clones; 85% to 90% are singletons and the top ten take roughly 4.9%. The sequenced sample consisted of peripheral blood. These receptors were taken from a woman in her fifties or sixties with COVID-19, enrolled during active disease. Both conserved end residues are part of each CDR3. The order of the fields is J gene, D gene, clone size, V gene, CDR3 protein, CDR3 DNA. The D gene is left open where the match is weak. Clone sizes are given selectively: once, few, many, or a class where the clone is expanded.

>TRBJ2-2|TRBD2|NA|TRBV4-3
CASSQLLSGRVDTGELFF
TGCGCCAGCAGCCAACTTCTTAGCGGGAGGGTTGACACCGGGGAGCTGTTTTTT
>TRBJ2-5|TRBD1|NA|TRBV7-9
CASSLGGTVIETQYF
TGTGCCAGCAGCTTAGGAGGGACAGTCATTGAGACCCAGTACTTC
>TRBJ1-1|TRBD1|NA|TRBV5-5
CASSFGTANTEAFF
TGTGCCAGCAGCTTCGGGACAGCGAACACTGAAGCTTTCTTT
>TRBJ2-1|NA|NA|TRBV4-2
CASSSLASNEQFF
TGTGCCAGCAGCAGCCTAGCTTCCAATGAGCAGTTCTTC
>TRBJ2-1|TRBD2|NA|TRBV19
CASSLAGRANEQFF
TGTGCCAGTAGCCTAGCGGGACGCGCAAATGAGCAGTTCTTC
>TRBJ1-6|NA|NA|TRBV4-2
CASSQDTVGEGSPLHF
TGTGCCAGCAGCCAAGATACGGTAGGGGAAGGTTCACCCCTCCACTTT
>TRBJ2-1|TRBD2|NA|TRBV11-2
CASSFASGPSSYNEQFF
TGTGCCAGCAGCTTCGCTAGCGGCCCTAGCTCCTACAATGAGCAGTTCTTC
>TRBJ2-5|NA|few|TRBV3-1/TRBV3-2
CASSQPGPRETQYF
TGTGCCAGCAGCCAACCAGGGCCGCGGGAGACCCAGTACTTC
>TRBJ2-7|NA|NA|TRBV19
CASSRPGLANEQYF
TGTGCCAGTAGCCGACCGGGGCTAGCGAACGAGCAGTACTTC
>TRBJ2-4|TRBD2|NA|TRBV28
CASSLSAAGGKNIQYF
TGTGCCAGCAGTTTGTCGGCCGCGGGGGGCAAAAACATTCAGTACTTC
>TRBJ2-2|TRBD2|NA|TRBV28
CASSLGTSGMRWELFF
TGTGCCAGCAGTTTGGGGACTAGCGGGATGAGGTGGGAGCTGTTTTTT
>TRBJ2-5|TRBD2|NA|TRBV4-1
CASSQGLAGIETQYF
TGCGCCAGCAGCCAGGGACTAGCGGGAATAGAGACCCAGTACTTC
>TRBJ1-5|NA|NA|TRBV15
CATSRDYSTANQPQHF
TGTGCCACCAGCAGAGATTATTCGACAGCTAATCAGCCCCAGCATTTT
>TRBJ1-1|NA|NA|TRBV11-3
CASSTSGTSTEAFF
TGTGCCAGCAGCACCTCCGGGACAAGTACTGAAGCTTTCTTT
>TRBJ1-1|TRBD1|NA|TRBV15
CATSMGQMNTEAFF
TGTGCCACCAGCATGGGACAGATGAACACTGAAGCTTTCTTT
>TRBJ1-1|NA|NA|TRBV18
CASSPQRLRDTEAFF
TGTGCCAGCTCACCCCAGAGATTGAGGGACACTGAAGCTTTCTTT
>TRBJ1-4|NA|NA|TRBV6-1
CASSEAGDLEKLFF
TGTGCCAGCAGTGAAGCAGGGGATCTTGAAAAACTGTTTTTT
>TRBJ2-3|TRBD2|NA|TRBV5-1
CASSLDVAGSSDTQYF
TGCGCCAGCAGCCTAGACGTAGCGGGGTCCTCAGATACGCAGTATTTT
>TRBJ2-3|TRBD2|NA|TRBV24-1
CATARGGTDTQYF
TGTGCCACCGCCCGGGGGGGCACAGATACGCAGTATTTT
>TRBJ1-4|NA|NA|TRBV28
CASSSDQTGFFNEKLFF
TGTGCCAGCAGTTCGGACCAGACAGGATTCTTTAATGAAAAACTGTTTTTT
>TRBJ1-2|NA|NA|TRBV30
CAWSVLEGHYGYTF
TGTGCCTGGAGTGTACTTGAGGGCCACTATGGCTACACCTTC
>TRBJ2-3|TRBD2|NA|TRBV24-1
CATSDFWREGSTDTQYF
TGTGCCACCAGTGATTTTTGGCGGGAGGGTAGCACAGATACGCAGTATTTT
>TRBJ1-3|NA|NA|TRBV4-1
CASSQVRPGHAGNTIYF
TGCGCCAGCAGCCAAGTTCGACCGGGACACGCTGGAAACACCATATATTTT
>TRBJ2-2|NA|NA|TRBV30
CAWSRQGPGELFF
TGTGCCTGGAGTCGCCAGGGCCCCGGGGAGCTGTTTTTT
>TRBJ1-5|NA|NA|TRBV19
CASNGGPGTKDDQPQHF
TGTGCCAGTAATGGCGGGCCCGGGACAAAGGATGATCAGCCCCAGCATTTT
>TRBJ2-1|TRBD2|NA|TRBV28
CASRKRLAGRTAHNEQFF
TGTGCCAGCAGGAAGCGACTAGCGGGACGCACCGCGCACAATGAGCAGTTCTTC
>TRBJ1-4|NA|once|TRBV19
CASTSRGRANEKLFF
TGTGCCAGTACATCCAGGGGAAGAGCTAATGAAAAACTGTTTTTT
>TRBJ2-7|TRBD1|NA|TRBV28
CASSASGTGGDEQYF
TGTGCCAGCAGTGCATCCGGGACAGGGGGGGACGAGCAGTACTTC
>TRBJ1-4|TRBD1|NA|TRBV11-2
CASRRGRGSFKANEKLFF
TGTGCCAGCAGAAGGGGCAGGGGGAGCTTCAAAGCTAATGAAAAACTGTTTTTT
>TRBJ2-7|TRBD1|NA|TRBV9
CASSRQGGYEQYF
TGTGCCAGCAGCAGACAGGGGGGTTACGAGCAGTACTTC
>TRBJ1-2|NA|NA|TRBV5-6
CASSLAGDRYTF
TGTGCCAGCAGTCTGGCAGGGGACCGCTACACCTTC
>TRBJ2-7|TRBD2|few|TRBV2
CASSEGVAGGYEQYF
TGTGCCAGCAGTGAAGGGGTAGCGGGAGGGTACGAGCAGTACTTC
>TRBJ2-5|TRBD1|NA|TRBV28
CASSAPRSRGTGTRQETQYF
TGTGCCAGCAGTGCACCGAGATCAAGAGGGACAGGCACCCGCCAAGAGACCCAGTACTTC
>TRBJ2-7|NA|NA|TRBV5-1
CASSLDMTGVREQYF
TGCGCCAGCAGCTTGGATATGACCGGGGTCAGAGAGCAGTACTTC
>TRBJ2-2|TRBD1|NA|TRBV3-1/TRBV3-2
CASSQDRTGLTGELFF
TGTGCCAGCAGCCAAGATAGGACAGGGTTAACCGGGGAGCTGTTTTTT
>TRBJ1-2|TRBD1|NA|TRBV5-4
CASSLVQGVYSGYTF
TGTGCCAGCAGCTTGGTGCAGGGGGTGTATTCTGGCTACACCTTC
>TRBJ2-3|NA|NA|TRBV24-1
CATSDFTGSTDTQYF
TGTGCCACCAGTGATTTTACGGGTTCCACAGATACGCAGTATTTT
>TRBJ1-2|TRBD1|NA|TRBV10-3
CAIKKPGQLNGYTF
TGTGCCATCAAGAAACCGGGACAGCTGAATGGCTACACCTTC
>TRBJ2-7|NA|few|TRBV5-1
CASSSGPLGYEQYF
TGCGCCAGCAGCTCCGGGCCACTAGGCTACGAGCAGTACTTC
>TRBJ2-5|NA|NA|TRBV18
CASSPRQGGPETQYF
TGTGCCAGCTCACCACGACAGGGAGGACCCGAGACCCAGTACTTC
>TRBJ2-7|NA|NA|TRBV21-1
CASSKLGTPNEQYF
TGTGCCAGCAGCAAACTAGGGACTCCGAACGAGCAGTACTTC
>TRBJ2-1|TRBD2|NA|TRBV5-1
CASSLVLAGSHEQFF
TGCGCCAGCAGCTTGGTCCTAGCGGGATCCCATGAGCAGTTCTTC